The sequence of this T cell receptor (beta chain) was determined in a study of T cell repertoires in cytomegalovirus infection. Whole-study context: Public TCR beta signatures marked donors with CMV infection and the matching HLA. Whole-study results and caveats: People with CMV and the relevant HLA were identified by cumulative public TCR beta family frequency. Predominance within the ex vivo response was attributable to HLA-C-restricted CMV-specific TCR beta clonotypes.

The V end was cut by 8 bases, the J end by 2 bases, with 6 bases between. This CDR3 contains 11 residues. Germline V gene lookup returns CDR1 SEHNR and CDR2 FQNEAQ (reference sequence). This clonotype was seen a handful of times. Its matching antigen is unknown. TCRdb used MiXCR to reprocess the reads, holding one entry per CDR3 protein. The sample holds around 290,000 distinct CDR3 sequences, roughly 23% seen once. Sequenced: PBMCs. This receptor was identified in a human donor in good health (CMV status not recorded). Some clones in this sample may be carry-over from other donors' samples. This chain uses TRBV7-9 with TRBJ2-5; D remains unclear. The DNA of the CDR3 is TGTGCCAGCGGATCGCAAGAGACCCAGTACTTC. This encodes CASGSQETQYF.